This T cell receptor (beta chain) emerged from a study of blood T cells in healthy people across ages (dated by TCRdb to between 2014 and 2017). A note on the overall study: In model experiments, template switching captured about one uniquely barcoded TCR beta cDNA molecule for every two T cells. The study measured age-related changes in TCR beta repertoire diversity using deep sequencing normalized with unique cDNA molecular identifiers. Donors were grouped into four age groups: young (average roughly 15 years), middle-aged (about 40), aged (around 56) and long-lived (approximately 78). To avoid experimental bias, donors of different ages were distributed randomly across sequencing lanes. For two donors (one aged 18 to 30 and one aged 80 or older), the study analyzed two additional independent replicas of 1 million unique cDNA reads from the same blood draw. Summary of the overall study and its limitations: The long-lived group showed more naive CD4+ T cells, fewer expanded clones and increased TCR diversity than the aged group, suggesting age selection. The percentage of naive T cells measured by flow cytometry correlated strongly with observed TCR beta diversity. As age increased, observed TCR beta diversity per million T cells dropped in a roughly linear way, and a significant reduction was already evident by age roughly 40. Total diversity estimates from one million sequenced T cells were considered lower bounds and underestimates. Since profiling was done on bulk unsorted PBMCs, naive and antigen-experienced compartments could not be conclusively compared. The CMV infection status of donors was not known, potentially confounding age-related changes in expanded clonotypes.

Trimming takes 10 bases from V and 3 bases from J, and the germline ends sit 18 bases apart. From a lookup of the germline V gene, CDR1 and CDR2 are SNHLY and FYNNEI. Including cysteine and phenylalanine, the CDR3 has 14 amino acids. The entry retains the CDR3 DNA only, 42 bases that are in frame from base 1. The donors were some 39 Caucasian individuals from Russia, aged about 6 to 100 years, who were systemically healthy. Each donor gave 9 to 10 milliliters of peripheral blood, collected into EDTA-treated Vacutainer tubes. Ficoll-Paque density-gradient centrifugation was used to isolate PBMCs, with at least 7 million per sample. Trizol reagent was used to extract total RNA from PBMCs, with at least 6 micrograms per sample. For every donor, an aliquot of PBMCs went through flow cytometry to measure the percentages of naive CD45RAhigh/CD27high T cells. Worth noting for this clonotype: Which antigen it targets is not known. No base quality information exists; no much larger clone differs at one position.

Library prep was done by 5' RACE. Sequenced using an Illumina HiSeq 2500. A second about 7 to 12 cycle PCR used a sample-barcoded 5' primer and a J-beta primer mix. Each TCR beta cDNA molecule received a unique molecular identifier from a template-switch 5' adaptor carrying 12 random nucleotides. Each sample yielded at least 3 million CDR3-containing paired-end reads. The Mint cDNA synthesis kit, primed by a TRBC-specific oligonucleotide, was used to synthesize first-strand cDNA from all RNA. Following uracil-DNA glycosylase treatment, all cDNA underwent a first 18-cycle PCR with the universal primers M1SS and BC2_uni_R. The source study handled its data this way. Each sample was normalized by randomly selecting 1 million high-quality reads, each carrying a distinct molecular identifier. Instead of being binned into consensus sequences, reads with shared molecular identifiers were discarded. MiTCR, run with a Q25 quality threshold and the strictest error-elimination algorithm, handled CDR3 identification, clonotype clustering and error correction. Lower-bound total TCR beta diversity was estimated with a nonparametric unseen species model using Euler transformation. TCRdb trimmed public reads at Q25 via fastp, called clones via MiXCR and kept in-frame beta chains. Identical CDR3 proteins give one entry, which carries the most common genes and DNA. The V and J calls were determined by TCRdb, not by the authors. The sample table holds more than 800,000 distinct CDR3 sequences, of which more than 35% were seen once. Of the sample, around 18% falls within the top ten clones.

Rearrangement joined TRBV2 to TRBJ2-5; TRBD1 is a possible D gene, resting on 5 matching bases. This clonotype originated in a woman aged 55-70 years in good health. The source material was blood. The DNA reads as follows: TGTGCCACGACCCCCCCAGGGCGGAAAGAGACCCAGTACTTC. The resulting protein is CATTPPGRKETQYF.